Below, one T cell receptor (beta chain) is given with its context. Germline loops: CDR1 DFQATT, CDR2 SNEGSKA (reference sequence). J lost 5 bases, V lost 3 bases, and 11 bases had no gene match. This CDR3 is built from 15 residues. Some clones are missing from TCRdb's copy, which holds only in-frame ones; the method was immunoSEQ multiplex PCR. This sample has approximately 410,000 clones, with around 87% found just once. These data belong to a study of Ad26.COV2.S vaccination and SARS-CoV-2 variants. Treatment described: around 19 received Ad26.COV2.S at low or high dose, single or two shots; about 5 received placebo; per-sample allocation not given. Sampling happened 63 days after the first vaccine or placebo injection.

V and J are TRBV20-1 and TRBJ2-5, with 8 bases lining up with TRBD2. This clonotype was obtained from a person aged 18-65 years who received the Ad26.COV2.S COVID-19 vaccine or a placebo. This material consisted of peripheral blood, taken in a trial of Ad26.COV2.S vaccine versus placebo. The CDR3 bases are TGCAGTGCTAGTTCTCGTGGTAGCGGGGCGGAGACCCAGTACTTC. It specifies CSASSRGSGAETQYF.